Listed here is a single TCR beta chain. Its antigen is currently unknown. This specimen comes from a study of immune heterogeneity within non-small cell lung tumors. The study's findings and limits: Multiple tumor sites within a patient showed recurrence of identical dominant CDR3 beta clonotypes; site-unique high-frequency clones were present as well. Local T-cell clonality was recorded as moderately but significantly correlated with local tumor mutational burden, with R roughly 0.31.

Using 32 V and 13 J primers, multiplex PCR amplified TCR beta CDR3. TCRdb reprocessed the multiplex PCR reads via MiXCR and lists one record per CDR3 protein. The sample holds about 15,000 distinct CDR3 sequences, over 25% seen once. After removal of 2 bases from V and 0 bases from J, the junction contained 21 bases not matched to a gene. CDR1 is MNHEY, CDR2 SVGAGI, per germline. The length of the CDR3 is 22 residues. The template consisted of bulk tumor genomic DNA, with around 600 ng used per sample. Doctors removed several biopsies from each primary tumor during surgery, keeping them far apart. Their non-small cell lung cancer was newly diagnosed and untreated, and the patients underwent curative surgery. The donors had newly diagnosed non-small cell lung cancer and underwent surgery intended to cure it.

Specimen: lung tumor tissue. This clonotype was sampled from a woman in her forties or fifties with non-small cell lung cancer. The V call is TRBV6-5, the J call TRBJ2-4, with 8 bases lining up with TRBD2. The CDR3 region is CASSYPSRGTGAGALAKNIQYF. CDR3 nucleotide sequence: TGTGCCAGCAGTTACCCGTCGAGGGGGACTGGAGCGGGGGCTCTAGCCAAAAACATTCAGTACTTC.